What follows is one TCR beta chain and its context. It lacks a known antigen. Base-call qualities are not available, and no considerably larger clone is one nucleotide away. Based on the germline V gene, the CDR1 and CDR2 sequences are SGHRS and YFSETQ. From the cysteine up to the phenylalanine, the CDR3 has a length of 17 residues. Only the CDR3 DNA is retained, 51 bases long and in frame from the first base. Ends trimmed: V by 1 base, J by 0 bases; bases unmatched to a gene: 3. Healthy HIV-negative adults with no recently reported acute infections or vaccinations were included as donors. Only Caucasian adults living in Nashville, Tennessee, USA were represented among the donors. In the unsorted samples, 90 million to 100 million PBMCs were counted, and genomic DNA was extracted using the QIAamp DNA Blood Mini kit. Blood was obtained by leukapheresis, after which PBMCs were separated by Ficoll-Histopaque density gradient centrifugation and cryopreserved in liquid nitrogen vapor phase.

This record comes from a study of shared clonotypes between healthy human individuals (dated by TCRdb to 2020 to 2021). With regard to the full study: Two women and a few men aged 18 to 49 years were included in the cohort. Leukapheresis yielded between about 0.94 and 9.5 billion PBMCs per donor. To increase sequencing depth and limit assay-specific biases, TCR repertoire library preparation and sequencing were carried out by different laboratories using diverse techniques. To estimate repertoire size and how much clonotypes are shared between individuals, the study performed deep sequencing of blood TCR repertoires from about 5 healthy adults.

Using the deep immunoSEQ assay, TCR CDR3 regions were amplified from genomic DNA by multiplex PCR. For each cell subset, the extracted genomic DNA was distributed evenly across all wells of several immunoSEQ 96-well plates, and each plate served as one replicate. For unsorted PBMC, roughly 0.3 ug genomic DNA, equal to approximately 30,000 T cell genomes, was loaded into each replicate PCR. Unsorted PBMC genomic DNA was sequenced across ten immunoSEQ deep assay plates. The purified libraries were quantified using a Qubit 3.0 fluorometer, sized with a Bioanalyzer 2100, and then quantified again using the KAPA Library Quantification kit. Every immunoSEQ 96-well plate was sequenced on a dedicated single-read 150-cycle Illumina NextSeq 550 flow cell. The source study handled its data this way. Because only junctional sequences without quality scores were contained in the immunoSEQ output, filtering matching that applied to full-length reads could not be performed. To assign V/J genes and CDR3, sequences were annotated using PyIR, a Python wrapper for IgBLAST v1.9, with IMGT germline references. Reads with weak V/J assignments (E-value above 1e-6), missing CDR3, stop codons, out-of-frame junctions, or ambiguous translated residues were removed. A V3J clonotype was defined by an identical inferred V gene, J gene, and CDR3 amino acid sequence. To compute the percentage overlap between repertoires, the number of shared unique clonotypes was divided by the size of the smaller repertoire. Richness of each repertoire was evaluated using RTK rarefaction, the Chao1 estimator, and Recon v2.1 estimates of unobserved clonotypes. TCRdb holds this immuneACCESS table with in-frame rearrangements only. Some clones are missing; in checked studies, unresolved V genes explain under half, and the rest has no known cause. D and trimming come from the DNA, and the V and J calls and clone size come from that table. For this sample the table gives around 440,000 clones, of which 70% to 80% were detected only once. In total, the top ten clones hold around 12% of the sample.

Results and caveats for the whole study, not just this receptor: Based on pairwise subsampling, the degree of clonotype sharing among donors was expected to be affected by sequencing depth. Because the study included a small number of donors, the genetic and exposure-history diversity represented was limited. Only blood was sampled, and tissue TCR repertoires likely differ from those in blood.

Recombination linked TRBV5-1 to TRBJ2-1, with TRBD2 matching 11 junction bases. Specimen: PBMCs. This TCR came from a woman aged 40 to 55 in good health. Some clones in this sample may be carry-over from other donors' samples. The CDR3 sequence is CASSLITSGSSYNEQFF. The DNA sequence follows: TGCGCCAGCAGCTTGATAACTAGCGGGAGCTCCTACAATGAGCAGTTCTTC. This CDR3, with the reference TRBV5-1 and TRBJ2-1 proteins standing in past its ends, gives the full variable domain KAGVTQTPRYLIKTRGQQVTLSCSPISGHRSVSWYQQTPGQGLQFLFEYFSETQRNKGNFPGRFSGRQFSNSRSEMNVSTLELGDSALYLCASSLITSGSSYNEQFFGPGTRLTVL.